The clone carrying this T cell receptor (beta chain) came up a few times. Its antigen is not known. This sample is drawn from a study of T cell responses to AZD1222 COVID-19 vaccine. Measured with immunoSEQ multiplex PCR; TCRdb has only the in-frame clones, and not every one. The sample consists of over 150,000 clones, about 92% of them appearing once. Regarding the study as a whole: White British people made up most donors, females outnumbered males, and clonal diversity was possibly underestimated.

Sequences were derived from peripheral blood, sampled on day 0 of AZD1222 vaccination. The sequence was collected from an adult in good health.

The CDR3 DNA sequence: TGCGCCAGCACCCTAGACACACGCCCAATCTATGGCTACACCTTC. It specifies CASTLDTRPIYGYTF. This chain joins TRBV5-1 and TRBJ1-2; no clear D. This CDR3 contains 15 residues. Germline CDR1 and CDR2: SGHRS and YFSETQ. The V and J ends lost 6 bases and 4 bases respectively, with 19 bases between them.